This T cell receptor beta chain was observed in a study of blood T cell repertoires in COVID-19. About the study: Specimens from acute and convalescent COVID-19 originated in the United States, Italy and Spain.

Individuals aged about 18 to 89 years were recruited from 24 US areas. Either two negative PCRs, clearance, or symptom resolution qualified Cohort 3 donors as recovered. Original handling: By means of reference gene primer amplification, nucleated cell counts were estimated. The assay was immunoSEQ multiplex PCR, and TCRdb's table has in-frame clones only and misses some. That table furnishes V, J and clone size, whereas the DNA furnished D and trimming. This table holds roughly 250,000 clones, 80% to 90% found once. The receptor was derived from a woman aged 30 to 39 who had recovered from COVID-19. The source material was PBMCs or T cells enriched from blood (not recorded which).

The CDR3 sequence is CASSLSFALGSGSSTDTQYF. Written as DNA, the CDR3 is TGTGCCAGCAGTTTATCCTTTGCCTTAGGGAGCGGATCTAGCACAGATACGCAGTATTTT. The V and J genes are TRBV28 and TRBJ2-3; weak D call: TRBD2 (5 bases). Trimming left V 1 base short and J 0 bases short, with 23 bases between. The CDR3 runs to 20 residues. Germline assignment: CDR1 MDHEN and CDR2 SYDVKM.